One sample yielded the 10 T cell receptor beta chains listed below, sequenced in a study of beta chain features in type 1 diabetes. All of the isolated RNA was reverse transcribed, so expressed TCRB transcripts were sequenced. Profiled with immunoSEQ multiplex PCR; TCRdb holds only in-frame clones, not every one. The data contain 860,000 or so clones, 17% of them singletons. Sequencing was performed on naive CD4+ T cells from blood. Receptor source: a woman under 30 in good health.

The chain has TRBV7-2 and TRBJ2-7; D possibly corresponds to TRBD1 (6 bases). Germline CDR1 SGHTA, CDR2 FQGNSA. The CDR3 contains 15 residues. Trimming pared 6 bases from V and 1 base from J, leaving 16 bases between. CDR3: CASSLDNGQSYEQYF. The CDR3 DNA is TGTGCCAGCAGTCTAGATAATGGACAGTCCTACGAGCAGTACTTC.

In this sample, this clone turned up a few times. This sequence joins TRBV9 and TRBJ2-5; 9 bases line up with TRBD2. V was pared by 4 bases and J by 3 bases, with 7 bases of the junction left unmatched. CDR1 is SGDLS, CDR2 YYNGEE, per germline. The CDR3 is 15 residues long. The DNA of the CDR3 is TGTGCCAGCAGCACCGGACTAGCGTACAAAGAGACCCAGTACTTC. Protein sequence: CASSTGLAYKETQYF.

The gene calls are TRBV7-2 and TRBJ2-1; 9 nucleotides match TRBD2. Germline V gene data show CDR1 as SGHTA and CDR2 as FQGNSA. The junction had 15 bases not matched to a gene; V was cut back by 9 bases and J by 9 bases. The CDR3 extends over 15 amino acids. In nucleotides, the CDR3 is TGTGCCAGTCCCCCGGGAGCGCGGGAGGGCTGTGAGCAGTTCTTC. This gives the protein CASPPGAREGCEQFF.

The table lists this clone with a few counts. Other DNA variants within this sample encode the same CDR3. The chain uses TRBV9 and TRBJ2-1, with 9 nucleotides matching TRBD2. Germline loops: CDR1 SGDLS, CDR2 YYNGEE. J lost 4 bases, V lost 2 bases, and 4 bases had no gene match. There are 15 residues in the CDR3. CDR3 amino acids: CASSVRLAGYNEQFF. The CDR3, as DNA: TGTGCCAGCAGCGTTCGTCTAGCGGGGTACAATGAGCAGTTCTTC.

The chain is built from TRBV18 and TRBJ2-3, with TRBD2 as a possible D gene (6 bases). Germline V lookup: CDR1 KGHSH, CDR2 LQKENI. CDR3 length: 13 amino acids. V was cut by 3 bases and J by 14 bases, with 18 bases left in between. The DNA for the CDR3 is TGTGCCAGCTCACCGTCCCGGGACTCCTGGGTGTATTTT. Translation gives CASSPSRDSWVYF. Full variable domain (missing parts from reference TRBV18 and TRBJ2-3): NAGVMQNPRHLVRRRGQEARLRCSPMKGHSHVYWYRQLPEEGLKFMVYLQKENIIDESGMPKERFSAEFPKEGPSILRIQQVVRGDSAAYFCASSPSRDSWVYFGPGTRLTVL.

The J gene is TRBJ2-7, the V gene TRBV28; D is perhaps TRBD1 (6 bases). Germline CDR1 is MDHEN and CDR2 is SYDVKM. The V end was cut by 7 bases, the J end by 4 bases, with 11 bases between. The CDR3 loop spans 12 amino acids. Written as DNA, the CDR3 is TGTGCCAGCACGCCAACAGGGTACGAGCAGTACTTC. Amino acid sequence: CASTPTGYEQYF.

This clone has more than one count but fewer than ten. This chain connects TRBV29-1 to TRBJ2-1, with D uncertain. This CDR3 has 11 residues. V dropped 7 bases and J dropped 4 bases, with 8 bases sitting between them. CDR1 is SQVTM and CDR2 is ANQGSEA in the germline V gene. The chain's CDR3 is CSAVEYNEQFF. CDR3 nucleotides: TGCAGCGCCGTGGAATACAATGAGCAGTTCTTC.

J is TRBJ1-5 and V is TRBV15; D is possibly TRBD1 (6 bases). The germline CDR1 and CDR2 sequences are LNHNV and YYDKDF (reference sequence). V gave up 5 bases and J gave up 6 bases, with 20 bases separating them. This CDR3 has 16 amino acids. The CDR3 DNA sequence: TGTGCCACCAGCGAGGGGAGGGGGGCTTGGGGTCAGCCCCAGCATTTT. Residues: CATSEGRGAWGQPQHF.

The CDR3 coding sequence is TGTGCCAGCAGGATGCTAGGGGGCAATGGCTACACCTTC. It translates to CASRMLGGNGYTF. The gene calls are TRBV6-1 and TRBJ1-2, with TRBD1 matching over 7 bases. Germline V gives CDR1 MNHNS, CDR2 SASEGT. CDR3 length: 13 amino acids. The junction had 7 bases not matched to a gene; V was cut back by 6 bases and J by 6 bases.

This clone has a handful of counts. The V gene is TRBV7-3, the J gene TRBJ2-5, with D hard to call. The length of the CDR3 is 18 residues. Germline assignment: CDR1 SGHTA and CDR2 FQGTGA. The V gene lost 2 bases and the J gene lost 2 bases, with 21 bases spanning the gap. The CDR3 DNA is TGTGCCAGCAGCTTACGTGGTAGAATAGCCCTGGGGCAAGAGACCCAGTACTTC. The encoded protein is CASSLRGRIALGQETQYF.